Given below is one T cell receptor beta chain in context. This clonotype has a count of ten or more. Its specific antigen is unknown. Within one base of it there is no much larger clone, and no base qualities were kept. Sequencing used an Illumina HiSeq 1500. Using fastp at Q25 and MiXCR, TCRdb reprocessed the public reads and kept productive beta chains. Every distinct CDR3 protein forms one entry, paired with its most common genes and DNA. The sample yields 900,000 to 950,000 distinct CDR3 sequences; roughly 31% were counted once. Together, the top ten hold 11% to 15% of the sample. The intended sense of this specimen's treatment or condition label: in vitro stimulation with specific CMV peptide epitopes to enrich CMV-specific T cells. The data stem from a study of T cell repertoires in cytomegalovirus infection (dated by TCRdb to between 2018 and 2021). General notes on the study: Alongside well-studied HLA-B-restricted epitopes, the peptide stimulations were aimed at recently identified HLA-C-restricted CMV epitopes, whose presentation resists viral immunomodulation. Donor HLA type was relevant to the analysis, as public TCR beta signatures indicated carriage of CMV infection together with the matching HLA type.

The full study reports these points: In both this cohort and an independent roughly 350-donor cohort, the cumulative frequency of public TCR beta family members distinguished carriers of CMV infection plus the relevant HLA type. In the ex vivo response, HLA-C-restricted CMV-specific TCR beta clonotypes were dominant, and in two of eight donors the single most frequent clonotype came from this HLA-C-restricted group.

Sequences were derived from cultured CD8+ T cells from PBMCs, sampled from culture after CMV antigen stimulation. The clonotype comes from a human donor in good health (CMV status not recorded). Some clones in this sample may be carry-over from other donors' samples.

The CDR3 in this case is CASIRRGGTSGELFF. The DNA reads TGTGCCAGCATCCGTAGAGGGGGCACCTCCGGGGAGCTGTTTTTT. The chain was built from TRBV7-2 and TRBJ2-2; a stretch of 7 junction bases matches TRBD1. The cysteine opens and the phenylalanine closes a CDR3 of 15 amino acids. Of the read, only the CDR3 DNA is kept; its 45 bases are in frame from base 1. V loses 7 bases at its end and J loses 6 bases; junction bases beyond the gene matches: 11. The germline V gene sets CDR1 to SGHTA and CDR2 to FQGNSA.